This entry describes one TCR beta chain. In germline, CDR1 is MNHEY, CDR2 SVGAGI. Trimming removed 0 bases at V and 4 bases at J, with 15 bases between. The CDR3 has 16 residues. This entry belongs to a study of T-cell reconstitution after alpha-beta-depleted transplantation in children. Molecular barcoding with unique molecular identifiers was used for the TCRbeta library. Each CDR3 protein gets one entry after TCRdb re-called the PCR reads with MiXCR. Among about 400,000 distinct CDR3 sequences listed, about an eighth were seen once. This clonotype originated in a human donor who donated a stem cell graft to a child with Fanconi anemia. The sample here was PBMCs, taken from the stem cell graft. The chain couples TRBV6-5 to TRBJ1-1, with D possibly being TRBD1 (6 bases). CDR3 DNA sequence: TGTGCCAGCAGTTACTCGGGAGACAGGAGGGGCACTGAAGCTTTCTTT. Encoded protein: CASSYSGDRRGTEAFF.